The clone carrying this TCR beta chain was detected many times. Its antigen is currently unknown. The sample is drawn from a study of T-cell reconstitution after alpha-beta-depleted transplantation in children. Study-level findings and limits: In some patients, recipient T cells and intrathymic progenitors surviving conditioning explained high day-60 diversity. About two months after transplant, alpha-beta T cells reportedly came from several hundred expanded graft clones. T-cell counts and diversity at one year following transplant were attributed mainly to newly produced T cells.

Preparation of the TCRbeta library involved a method that used unique molecular identifiers. TCRdb called the PCR reads again in MiXCR, with one record for every CDR3 protein. The data show 250,000 to 300,000 distinct CDR3 sequences, with roughly a tenth seen just once and approximately 7% held by the top ten. The length of the CDR3 is 16 residues. Trimming took 5 bases from V and 3 from J; bases not matched to a gene: 7. In germline, CDR1 is SGHTA, CDR2 FQGNSA. The chain employs TRBV7-2 and TRBJ1-5; 10 bases match TRBD1. The starting material was PBMCs, obtained before TCRalphabeta/CD19-depleted stem cell transplant. The receptor was isolated from a boy in the first two years of life with acute myeloid leukemia, due to receive a stem cell transplant. This CDR3 is CASSEGDRGPNQPQHF. The CDR3 DNA reads TGTGCCAGCAGCGAAGGGGACAGGGGCCCCAATCAGCCCCAGCATTTT.